One sample yielded the 19 T cell receptor beta chains listed below, sequenced in a study of shared clonotypes between healthy human individuals. Using immunoSEQ multiplex PCR, the repertoire was profiled, and TCRdb retains in-frame clones only, with some absent. The sample shows about 1.1 million clones, 75% to 80% of them seen only once. The sequencing input was memory CD4+ T cells from PBMCs. The subset denotes: CD45RA-negative fraction. The receptors stem from a man aged 18-30 years in good health. Some clones in this sample may be carry-over from other donors' samples.

The V call is TRBV7-6, the J call TRBJ2-1; 13 bases are shared with TRBD2. This CDR3 has 16 residues. Looked up from germline, CDR1 is SGHVS and CDR2 is FNYEAQ. J lost 9 bases, V lost 5 bases, and 10 bases had no gene match. In nucleotides, the CDR3 is TGTGCCAGCAGCCGAATGGGACTAGCGGGATCCCTTGAGCAGTTCTTC. This translates into CASSRMGLAGSLEQFF.

V and J are TRBV7-2 and TRBJ2-3, with D tentatively TRBD2 (5 bases). V was cut by 3 bases and J by 4 bases, with 11 bases left in between. CDR3 length: 14 amino acids. CDR1 and CDR2 (germline): SGHTA, FQGNSA. Here the CDR3 reads CASSFTRESDTQYF. For the CDR3, the DNA is TGTGCCAGCAGCTTTACCCGGGAATCAGATACGCAGTATTTT.

This clone was found many times. The chain carries TRBV7-8 and TRBJ2-7; TRBD2 matches 7 bases. V lost 5 bases to trimming and J lost 0 bases; unmatched junction nucleotides: 13. Germline V CDR1 and CDR2: SGHVS, FQNEAQ. The CDR3 length is 17 residues. CDR3 region: CASSTQSGTGSSYEQYF. CDR3 bases: TGTGCCAGCAGCACACAAAGCGGGACGGGCAGCTCCTACGAGCAGTACTTC.

The V call is TRBV7-9, the J call TRBJ1-2; 9 bases map to TRBD1. Germline loops: CDR1 SEHNR, CDR2 FQNEAQ (reference sequence). The CDR3 extends over 13 amino acids. After removal of 5 bases from V and 9 bases from J, the junction contained 7 bases not matched to a gene. The CDR3 region has the DNA TGTGCCAGCAGCCCGCGGGACAGGGTTAGCTACACCTTC. Its protein is CASSPRDRVSYTF.

The rearrangement uses TRBV27 and TRBJ2-7; 7 nucleotides line up with TRBD1. This CDR3 has 16 residues. V was pared by 0 bases and J by 0 bases, with 5 bases of the junction left unmatched. Germline assignment: CDR1 MNHEY and CDR2 SMNVEV (reference sequence). CDR3 region: CASSLSYRGASYEQYF. CDR3 sequence (DNA): TGTGCCAGCAGTTTATCGTACAGGGGTGCCTCCTACGAGCAGTACTTC.

Only a few counts were recorded for this clone. The rearrangement joins TRBV19 to TRBJ1-1; D is possibly TRBD1 (5 bases). Germline loops: CDR1 LNHDA, CDR2 SQIVND (reference sequence). CDR3 size: 14 residues. V was cut by 5 bases and J by 5 bases, with 15 bases left in between. CDR3 protein: CASSPGGGVTEAFF. In DNA form, the CDR3 reads TGTGCCAGTAGTCCCGGGGGAGGGGTGACTGAAGCTTTCTTT.

This sequence joins TRBV28 and TRBJ1-5, with 8 bases aligning to TRBD1. This CDR3 has 13 amino acids. J was trimmed by 2 bases and V by 8 bases; bases with no gene match: 2. Germline loops: CDR1 MDHEN, CDR2 SYDVKM. The CDR3 DNA sequence: TGTGCCAGCCTGGACAGGGGCAATCAGCCCCAGCATTTT. It is translated as CASLDRGNQPQHF.

The rearrangement links TRBV10-3 to TRBJ1-3, with TRBD1 identical over 7 bases. V was clipped by 5 bases and J by 0 bases; unmatched bases: 13. The CDR3 extends over 18 amino acids. CDR1 and CDR2 from the germline V gene are ENHRY and SYGVKD. The CDR3 DNA sequence: TGTGCCATCAGTCGTGGGGAGGGGGCTTCACTCTCTGGAAACACCATATATTTT. This gives the protein CAISRGEGASLSGNTIYF.

This clone was counted a few times. The chain employs TRBV4-2 and TRBJ1-3; 8 bases agree with TRBD1. With V trimmed by 6 bases and J by 2 bases, 3 bases remained unmatched. Germline CDR1 reads LGHNA; CDR2 reads YNFKEQ. This CDR3 has 14 residues. The CDR3 nucleotides read TGTGCCAGCAGGCAGACAGGGGCTGGAAACACCATATATTTT. This gives the protein CASRQTGAGNTIYF.

The rearrangement uses TRBV28 and TRBJ1-2; 8 bases fit TRBD1. With V trimmed by 4 bases and J by 7 bases, 8 bases remained unmatched. The CDR3 runs 14 residues. CDR1 MDHEN and CDR2 SYDVKM come from the germline V gene. As DNA, the CDR3 is TGTGCCAGCAGTTCAGTGACAGGGGTTAGTGGCTACACCTTC. Its protein is CASSSVTGVSGYTF.

The chain uses TRBV5-5 and TRBJ2-1; D remains ambiguous. The CDR3 is 13 amino acids. The V end lost 4 bases, the J end lost 12 bases, and 17 bases lay between the germline ends. The germline gives CDR1 SGHKS, CDR2 YYEKEE (reference sequence). CDR3 amino acids: CASSLIPERAQFF. CDR3 DNA: TGTGCCAGCAGCCTGATCCCCGAACGGGCGCAGTTCTTC.

The gene calls are TRBV19 and TRBJ1-4; D is perhaps TRBD1 (5 bases). Trimming took 5 bases from V and 7 from J, leaving 17 bases between them. Germline CDR1 is LNHDA and CDR2 is SQIVND (reference sequence). This CDR3 comprises 15 residues. CDR3 DNA sequence: TGTGCCAGTAGTTCCAGGGTCGTCGGGAGTGAAAAACTGTTTTTT. This gives the protein CASSSRVVGSEKLFF. The full variable domain, completed using reference TRBV19 and TRBJ1-4, is DGGITQSPKYLFRKEGQNVTLSCEQNLNHDAMYWYRQDPGQGLRLIYYSQIVNDFQKGDIAEGYSVSREKKESFPLTVTSAQKNPTAFYLCASSSRVVGSEKLFFGSGTQLSVL.

The chain recombines TRBV28 with TRBJ1-1; D may be TRBD1 (6 bases). This CDR3 spans 14 amino acids. The V and J ends lost 5 bases and 6 bases respectively, with 16 bases between them. From germline, CDR1 is MDHEN and CDR2 SYDVKM. This CDR3 reads CASSPHRAGAEAFF. The CDR3 DNA reads TGTGCCAGCAGTCCTCACAGGGCAGGGGCTGAAGCTTTCTTT.

This chain joins TRBV7-2 and TRBJ1-5; D not certain. V was pared by 3 bases and J by 3 bases, with 6 bases between. This CDR3 is built from 13 residues. Germline CDR1 reads SGHTA; CDR2 reads FQGNSA. The CDR3 nucleotides read TGTGCCAGCAGCTTTCAGATCAATCAGCCCCAGCATTTT. It specifies CASSFQINQPQHF.

CDR3 bases: TGTGCCAGCAGTCTCTTAAGACTAGCGGCAAGCAACGAGCAGTTCTTC. Translation gives CASSLLRLAASNEQFF. This rearrangement joins TRBV9 to TRBJ2-1; TRBD2 agrees at 9 bases. V lost 5 bases to trimming and J lost 10 bases; unmatched junction nucleotides: 16. In germline, CDR1 is SGDLS, CDR2 YYNGEE. The CDR3 runs 16 residues. Supplemented by reference TRBV9 and TRBJ2-1, the full variable domain reads DSGVTQTPKHLITATGQRVTLRCSPRSGDLSVYWYQQSLDQGLQFLIQYYNGEERAKGNILERFSAQQFPDLHSELNLSSLELGDSALYFCASSLLRLAASNEQFFGPGTRLTVL.

The chain recombines TRBV7-2 with TRBJ2-1; D not certain. Germline assignment: CDR1 SGHTA and CDR2 FQGNSA. CDR3 size: 15 residues. Deletions cut 5 bases from V and 2 bases from J, with 13 bases between. In DNA, the CDR3 is TGTGCCAGCAGCGTGGCGGCTAATGCCTACAATGAGCAGTTCTTC. It is translated as CASSVAANAYNEQFF.

The chain combines TRBV28 with TRBJ1-3, with D possibly matching TRBD1 (5 bases). The V gene lost 5 bases and the J gene lost 0 bases, with 8 bases spanning the gap. The germline CDR1 and CDR2 sequences are MDHEN and SYDVKM. The CDR3 has 14 amino acids. This CDR3 reads CASSPDSSGNTIYF. The CDR3 DNA reads as TGTGCCAGCAGTCCCGACAGCTCTGGAAACACCATATATTTT.

This rearrangement joins TRBV5-4 to TRBJ1-1; 7 nucleotides agree with TRBD1. Trimming at V came to 2 bases and at J to 1 base, leaving 8 bases not matched to a gene. The CDR3 runs 16 residues. Looked up from germline, CDR1 is SGHNT and CDR2 is YYREEE (reference sequence). The CDR3 nucleotides read TGTGCCAGCAGCTTCCCCCCAGGGGGAGGGAACACTGAAGCTTTCTTT. Residues: CASSFPPGGGNTEAFF.

The chain is built from TRBV27 and TRBJ2-1; D tentatively fits TRBD1 or TRBD2 (5 bases each). CDR3 size: 15 residues. V lost 2 bases and J 4 bases, leaving 12 bases between the germline ends. Germline-derived CDR1 and CDR2 are MNHEY and SMNVEV (reference sequence). CDR3 nucleotides: TGTGCCAGCAGTTTACTGGGACGGCGTTACAATGAGCAGTTCTTC. Translating it yields CASSLLGRRYNEQFF.